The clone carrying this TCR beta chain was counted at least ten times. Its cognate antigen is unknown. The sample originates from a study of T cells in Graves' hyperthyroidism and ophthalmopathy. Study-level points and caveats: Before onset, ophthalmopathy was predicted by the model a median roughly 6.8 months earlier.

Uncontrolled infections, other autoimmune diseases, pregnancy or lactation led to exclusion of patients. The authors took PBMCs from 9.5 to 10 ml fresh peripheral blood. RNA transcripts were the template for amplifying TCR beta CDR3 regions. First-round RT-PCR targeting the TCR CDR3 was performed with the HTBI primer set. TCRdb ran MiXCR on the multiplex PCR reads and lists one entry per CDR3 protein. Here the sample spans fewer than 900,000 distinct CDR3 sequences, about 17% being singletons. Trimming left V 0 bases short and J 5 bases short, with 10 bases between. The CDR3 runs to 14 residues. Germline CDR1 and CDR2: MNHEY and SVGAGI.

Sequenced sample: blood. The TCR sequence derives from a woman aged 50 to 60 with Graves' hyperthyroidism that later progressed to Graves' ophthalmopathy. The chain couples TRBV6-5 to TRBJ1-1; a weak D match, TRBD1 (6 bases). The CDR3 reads CASSYSIGGTEAFF. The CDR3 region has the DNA TGTGCCAGCAGTTACTCCATAGGGGGGACTGAAGCTTTCTTT.